This TCR beta chain was found in a study of cytomegalovirus exposure and HLA in healthy donors. Overall study findings and caveats: In vitro, three CMV-associated chains proved specific for CMV antigens. A later analysis, which compared TCR beta chains of equal frequency, found the HLA-associated ones more clonally expanded. With further analysis later on, most CMV-associated TCR beta chains appeared HLA-restricted.

In the case of this clone: Antigen specificity is unknown.

The ends lost 5 bases at V and 6 bases at J; junction bases unmatched: 8. In germline, CDR1 is GTSNPN, CDR2 SVGIG (reference sequence). The CDR3 has 13 amino acids. 13 Jbeta primers and 60 Vbeta primers were used for the PCR. Profiled with immunoSEQ multiplex PCR; TCRdb holds only in-frame clones, not every one. The table shows about 170,000 clones, with approximately 80% occurring only once. The rearrangement links TRBV30 to TRBJ1-1, with TRBD1 matching 8 bases. This receptor was taken from a male donor in good health and CMV-seronegative. The specimen was PBMCs. The CDR3 reads CAWSVDRAAEAFF. The CDR3, as DNA: TGTGCCTGGTCGGTGGACAGGGCCGCTGAAGCTTTCTTT.